This T cell receptor beta chain was captured by sequencing in a study of blood T cell repertoires in COVID-19. Study information: Samples representing acute and convalescent COVID-19 were sourced from the United States, Italy and Spain. PBMCs, B-cell-depleted T cells, or T cells provided the cDNA or gDNA that made up the material.

Per the original data handling: Nucleated cell number was recorded as an estimate derived from reference gene primer amplification. Assay used: immunoSEQ multiplex PCR; TCRdb lists only in-frame clones, some missing. The V and J calls and clone size were taken over from that table, and D and trimming were inferred from the DNA. The table lists about 110,000 clones, more than 75% of them singletons. V was clipped by 1 base and J by 10 bases; unmatched bases: 10. This CDR3 contains 14 residues. Germline V lookup: CDR1 SGHNT, CDR2 YYREEE (reference sequence). V and J are TRBV5-4 and TRBJ1-1, with 7 bases identical to TRBD1. This sequence was found in a man aged 40-49 years with acute or convalescent COVID-19. The sequenced sample consisted of peripheral blood. The DNA for the CDR3 is TGTGCCAGCAGCTTGTCGGAGGGGGCGGACGCAGCTTTCTTT. Translation gives CASSLSEGADAAFF.